These T cell receptor beta chains were read from a single sample in a study of blood T cell repertoires in COVID-19. Sequencing used immunoSEQ multiplex PCR; TCRdb keeps in-frame clones, though not all of them. Of some 240,000 clones listed, roughly 85% are singletons. The sequenced material came from PBMCs or T cells enriched from blood (not recorded which). These receptors all come from a woman between 50 and 59 years old who had been exposed to COVID-19. Each CDR3 is given with its conserved first and last residue. Fields, in order: D gene, J gene, V gene, clone size, CDR3 DNA, CDR3 protein. The D gene is left open where the match is weak. The listing skips clone size in some rows; elsewhere it reads once, few, many or a size class.

d_call: TRBD1
j_call: TRBJ1-1
v_call: TRBV6-5
clone_size: -
cdr3_nt: TGTGCCAGCAGTCATGGGTGGGCAGGGGGCACTGAAGCTTTCTTT
cdr3_aa: CASSHGWAGGTEAFF

d_call: TRBD2
j_call: TRBJ2-1
v_call: TRBV6-5
clone_size: -
cdr3_nt: TGTGCCAGCAGTCCGGGACTAAAATACAATGAGCAGTTCTTC
cdr3_aa: CASSPGLKYNEQFF

d_call: -
j_call: TRBJ1-6
v_call: TRBV5-8
clone_size: once
cdr3_nt: TGTGCCAGCAGCTTTGGGCCAGGGCGTAATTCACCCCTCCACTTT
cdr3_aa: CASSFGPGRNSPLHF

d_call: -
j_call: TRBJ1-2
v_call: TRBV28
clone_size: -
cdr3_nt: TGTGCCAGCAGTTCCGGGGGGCATGGCTACACCTTC
cdr3_aa: CASSSGGHGYTF

d_call: TRBD1
j_call: TRBJ1-3
v_call: TRBV7-2
clone_size: -
cdr3_nt: TGTGCCAGCAGCATAGACAGGGGGCCTGGAAACACCATATATTTT
cdr3_aa: CASSIDRGPGNTIYF

d_call: -
j_call: TRBJ1-2
v_call: TRBV10-3
clone_size: -
cdr3_nt: TGTGCCACACTGGAGAGCCTCGAGGGGGACTATGGCTACACCTTC
cdr3_aa: CATLESLEGDYGYTF

d_call: -
j_call: TRBJ1-2
v_call: TRBV9
clone_size: -
cdr3_nt: TGTGCCAGCAGCGTAGCCCAGGGCTCTGGCTACACCTTC
cdr3_aa: CASSVAQGSGYTF

d_call: -
j_call: TRBJ2-5
v_call: TRBV15
clone_size: -
cdr3_nt: TGTGCCACCAGCAGAGGGAGTGAGACCCAGTACTTC
cdr3_aa: CATSRGSETQYF

d_call: -
j_call: TRBJ1-6
v_call: TRBV20-1
clone_size: -
cdr3_nt: TGCAGTGCTAGTGCGGACGGAGGGGCTTTTTCCACACCCCTCCACTTT
cdr3_aa: CSASADGGAFSTPLHF

d_call: TRBD1
j_call: TRBJ1-4
v_call: TRBV28
clone_size: once
cdr3_nt: TGTGCCAGCAGTTTATACGGGCCGACAGGGGGATTAGAAAAACTGTTTTTT
cdr3_aa: CASSLYGPTGGLEKLFF

d_call: -
j_call: TRBJ1-1
v_call: TRBV19
clone_size: -
cdr3_nt: TGTGCCAGTAGGGGGGCCCAGGGGGAAGCTTTCTTT
cdr3_aa: CASRGAQGEAFF

d_call: TRBD1
j_call: TRBJ1-2
v_call: TRBV10-3
clone_size: -
cdr3_nt: TGTGCCACCAGACAGGGGAGTAGTTTGGGGGGCTACACCTTC
cdr3_aa: CATRQGSSLGGYTF

d_call: TRBD2
j_call: TRBJ2-5
v_call: TRBV10-3
clone_size: once
cdr3_nt: TGTGCCATCAGTGACGGCGGGGGGCAAGAGACCCAGTACTTC
cdr3_aa: CAISDGGGQETQYF

d_call: -
j_call: TRBJ2-5
v_call: TRBV19
clone_size: -
cdr3_nt: TGTGCCAGTAGTATGGGGGGGGCCCGGGGGACCCAGTACTTC
cdr3_aa: CASSMGGARGTQYF

d_call: -
j_call: TRBJ1-5
v_call: TRBV2
clone_size: -
cdr3_nt: TGTGCCAGCAGTCTACGGGGAGGGGGGAATCAGCCCCAGCATTTT
cdr3_aa: CASSLRGGGNQPQHF

d_call: -
j_call: TRBJ2-7
v_call: TRBV25-1
clone_size: -
cdr3_nt: TGTGCCAGCAGTGAAACTTACCAAGTTGAGCAGTACTTC
cdr3_aa: CASSETYQVEQYF

d_call: TRBD1
j_call: TRBJ1-4
v_call: TRBV7-2
clone_size: -
cdr3_nt: TGTGCCAGCAGCCGGACAGGGGGAAATGAAAAACTGTTTTTT
cdr3_aa: CASSRTGGNEKLFF

d_call: -
j_call: TRBJ1-2
v_call: TRBV9
clone_size: -
cdr3_nt: TGTGCCAGCAGCCGTGAGGACTATGGCTACACCTTC
cdr3_aa: CASSREDYGYTF

d_call: -
j_call: TRBJ1-2
v_call: TRBV28
clone_size: -
cdr3_nt: TGTGCCAGCAGAACAGTCGAACTAGGGAACTATGGCTACACCTTC
cdr3_aa: CASRTVELGNYGYTF

d_call: -
j_call: TRBJ1-6
v_call: TRBV3-1/TRBV3-2
clone_size: -
cdr3_nt: TGTGCCAGCAGCCGCCCACAGGATGGTTCACCCCTCCACTTT
cdr3_aa: CASSRPQDGSPLHF

d_call: TRBD2
j_call: TRBJ2-7
v_call: TRBV27
clone_size: -
cdr3_nt: TGTGCCAGCAGTCGAGGACTAGCGGGTTTCTACGAGCAGTACTTC
cdr3_aa: CASSRGLAGFYEQYF

d_call: -
j_call: TRBJ2-1
v_call: TRBV19
clone_size: -
cdr3_nt: TGTGCCAGTACGGGTTTCCGTTCGGGCGGGACTTCCTACAATGAGCAGTTCTTC
cdr3_aa: CASTGFRSGGTSYNEQFF

d_call: TRBD1
j_call: TRBJ2-4
v_call: TRBV5-1
clone_size: -
cdr3_nt: TGCGCCAGCAGCTTGGCGGGACAGGGACAGAACATTCAGTACTTC
cdr3_aa: CASSLAGQGQNIQYF

d_call: -
j_call: TRBJ1-2
v_call: TRBV5-1
clone_size: -
cdr3_nt: TGCGCCAGCAGCTTAAACTCTGGCTACACCTTC
cdr3_aa: CASSLNSGYTF

d_call: -
j_call: TRBJ2-7
v_call: TRBV28
clone_size: -
cdr3_nt: TGTGCCAGCAGTTTAGATTGGGGCCGTACCTACGAGCAGTACTTC
cdr3_aa: CASSLDWGRTYEQYF

d_call: TRBD1
j_call: TRBJ1-2
v_call: TRBV28
clone_size: few
cdr3_nt: TGTGCCAGCAGTCCACCCGGGACAGGGGTTAACTATGGCTACACCTTC
cdr3_aa: CASSPPGTGVNYGYTF

d_call: -
j_call: TRBJ1-1
v_call: TRBV18
clone_size: -
cdr3_nt: TGTGCCAGCTGTAGAGAGAACACTGAAGCTTTCTTT
cdr3_aa: CASCRENTEAFF

d_call: -
j_call: TRBJ2-7
v_call: TRBV5-4
clone_size: -
cdr3_nt: TGTGCCAGCAGCTTGGCGGGTGGGTCCTACGAGCAGTACTTC
cdr3_aa: CASSLAGGSYEQYF

d_call: -
j_call: TRBJ1-1
v_call: TRBV19
clone_size: -
cdr3_nt: TGTGCCAGTAGTGAGGGAGCAACGGATTTTGGGGCTTTCTTT
cdr3_aa: CASSEGATDFGAFF

d_call: -
j_call: TRBJ1-1
v_call: TRBV3-1/TRBV3-2
clone_size: -
cdr3_nt: TGTGCCAGCAGCCAAGAAGCAGGGAACACTGAAGCTTTCTTT
cdr3_aa: CASSQEAGNTEAFF

d_call: -
j_call: TRBJ1-6
v_call: TRBV18
clone_size: -
cdr3_nt: TGTGCCAGCTCACCGACACAGGGAAAACCCCTCCACTTT
cdr3_aa: CASSPTQGKPLHF

d_call: -
j_call: TRBJ1-1
v_call: TRBV2
clone_size: -
cdr3_nt: TGTGCCAGCAGTAGAGGACTGAGATTGAACACTGAAGCTTTCTTT
cdr3_aa: CASSRGLRLNTEAFF

d_call: TRBD1
j_call: TRBJ1-4
v_call: TRBV5-1
clone_size: -
cdr3_nt: TGCGCCAGCAGCTTGGGAGGGACAGGGGGACGTAATGAAAAACTGTTTTTT
cdr3_aa: CASSLGGTGGRNEKLFF

d_call: -
j_call: TRBJ2-7
v_call: TRBV4-3
clone_size: -
cdr3_nt: TGCGCCAGCAGCCAATCCTCTCTAGTGGAGATATACGAGCAGTACTTC
cdr3_aa: CASSQSSLVEIYEQYF

d_call: TRBD1
j_call: TRBJ1-2
v_call: TRBV4-1
clone_size: -
cdr3_nt: TGCGCCAGCAGCCAAGGCGTACAGGGGCGAAATAGAGGCTACACCTTC
cdr3_aa: CASSQGVQGRNRGYTF

d_call: -
j_call: TRBJ2-5
v_call: TRBV30
clone_size: -
cdr3_nt: TGTGCCTGGACGGTTGGTGCGGAGACCCAGTACTTC
cdr3_aa: CAWTVGAETQYF

d_call: -
j_call: TRBJ2-3
v_call: TRBV3-1/TRBV3-2
clone_size: once
cdr3_nt: TGTGCCAGCAGCCCCCTCAGAGGGGATACGCAGTATTTT
cdr3_aa: CASSPLRGDTQYF

d_call: TRBD2
j_call: TRBJ2-3
v_call: TRBV5-4
clone_size: -
cdr3_nt: TGTGCCAGCAGCTTTCGGGCGGGGGGGATCACAGATACGCAGTATTTT
cdr3_aa: CASSFRAGGITDTQYF

d_call: -
j_call: TRBJ2-7
v_call: TRBV5-6
clone_size: once
cdr3_nt: TGTGCCAGCAGCCTCCGGGGTACCTACGAGCAGTACTTC
cdr3_aa: CASSLRGTYEQYF

d_call: -
j_call: TRBJ1-2
v_call: TRBV2
clone_size: -
cdr3_nt: TGTGCCATCAAGAGGGAGGGGCACCCCAACTATGGCTACACCTTC
cdr3_aa: CAIKREGHPNYGYTF

d_call: -
j_call: TRBJ1-2
v_call: TRBV4-3
clone_size: few
cdr3_nt: TGCGCCAGCAGCCAAGACGAGGCTAGAGGCTACACCTTC
cdr3_aa: CASSQDEARGYTF

d_call: TRBD1
j_call: TRBJ2-4
v_call: TRBV5-1
clone_size: -
cdr3_nt: TGCGCCAGCAGTGGGACAGGGACTTCCAAAAACATTCAGTACTTC
cdr3_aa: CASSGTGTSKNIQYF